One and the same sample provided the 12 T cell receptor beta chains below, sequenced in a study of technical replicates of blood from four donors. Clones were read by immunoSEQ multiplex PCR, and TCRdb kept only the in-frame ones, dropping some. The sample lists around 76,000 clones; about nine tenths were seen once. Source material: T cells isolated from PBMCs. Source of these receptors: a human donor in good health.

This rearrangement joins TRBV19 to TRBJ1-1; D is perhaps TRBD1 (5 bases). Germline CDR1 is LNHDA and CDR2 is SQIVND (reference sequence). This CDR3 contains 14 residues. The V end lost 4 bases, the J end lost 2 bases, and 11 bases lay between the germline ends. The CDR3 here is CASSKSDINTEAFF. The CDR3 nucleotides read TGTGCCAGTAGTAAATCGGACATTAACACTGAAGCTTTCTTT.

This clone appeared once. V usage is TRBV15 and J usage is TRBJ1-2; maybe TRBD1 (5 bases). Germline V lookup: CDR1 LNHNV, CDR2 YYDKDF (reference sequence). Trimming took off 8 bases at V and 8 bases at J, with 18 bases between the two ends. The CDR3 extends over 13 amino acids. CDR3 in DNA: TGTGCCACCTATCCAGGCGGGGCACTGGGCTACACCTTC. Encoded protein: CATYPGGALGYTF.

This chain uses TRBV19 with TRBJ2-7; TRBD1 matches at 7 bases. J was trimmed by 5 bases and V by 4 bases; bases with no gene match: 2. CDR1 and CDR2 (germline): LNHDA, SQIVND (reference sequence). The CDR3 length is 12 residues. CDR3 nucleotides: TGTGCCAGTAGTACACAGGGGCACGAGCAGTACTTC. Amino acid sequence: CASSTQGHEQYF.

This chain connects TRBV10-3 to TRBJ2-3; perhaps TRBD2 as D (6 bases). V gave up 7 bases and J gave up 6 bases, with 14 bases separating them. The CDR3 length is 13 residues. In germline, CDR1 is ENHRY, CDR2 SYGVKD. The DNA of the CDR3 is TGTGCCATCACAAGACTAGTCGGGGATACGCAGTATTTT. This codes for CAITRLVGDTQYF.

The chain uses TRBV6-1 and TRBJ2-1; 8 nucleotides match TRBD2. Trimming cost V 2 bases and J 4 bases; bases outside gene matches: 4. The CDR3 is 15 residues long. Germline CDR1 reads MNHNS; CDR2 reads SASEGT. The CDR3 spells CASSEIAGLYNEQFF. CDR3 coding DNA: TGTGCCAGCAGTGAAATAGCGGGGCTATACAATGAGCAGTTCTTC.

The CDR3 sequence is CASSVARGQSSYNEQFF. The CDR3 DNA is TGTGCCAGCAGCGTAGCTAGGGGGCAGAGCTCCTACAATGAGCAGTTCTTC. V and J are TRBV9 and TRBJ2-1; 7 nucleotides match TRBD1. The V segment lost 0 bases and the J segment 0 bases; nucleotides outside the gene matches: 6. The CDR3 is 17 amino acids. Germline values: CDR1 SGDLS, CDR2 YYNGEE.

The chain is built from TRBV7-3 and TRBJ2-1, with D unresolved. Germline loops: CDR1 SGHTA, CDR2 FQGTGA. Deletions cut 1 base from V and 2 bases from J, with 6 bases between. The CDR3 contains 14 residues. CDR3 in DNA: TGTGCCAGCAGCTTAAGTTATACCTACAATGAGCAGTTCTTC. It translates to CASSLSYTYNEQFF.

This chain joins TRBV27 and TRBJ2-1, with TRBD2 matching over 10 bases. The CDR3 is made up of 16 amino acids. With V trimmed by 6 bases and J by 8 bases, 13 bases remained unmatched. CDR1 is MNHEY and CDR2 is SMNVEV in the germline V gene (reference sequence). CDR3: CASRSSKREGPDEQFF. The CDR3 DNA sequence: TGTGCCAGCAGATCCAGTAAGCGGGAGGGCCCCGATGAGCAGTTCTTC.

The V call is TRBV29-1, the J call TRBJ2-7; 9 nucleotides agree with TRBD1. Germline lookup yields CDR1 SQVTM and CDR2 ANQGSEA. The CDR3 is made up of 14 amino acids. V lost 4 bases to trimming and J lost 3 bases; unmatched junction nucleotides: 7. Here the CDR3 reads CSVVWTGVGYEQYF. The CDR3, as DNA: TGCAGCGTTGTCTGGACAGGGGTCGGCTACGAGCAGTACTTC.

The CDR3 region has the DNA TGTGCCAGTAGTCTAGGACAGCATTCCTACGAGCAGTACTTC. Translation gives CASSLGQHSYEQYF. The V call is TRBV19, the J call TRBJ2-7; D perhaps matches TRBD1 (6 bases). CDR1 is LNHDA and CDR2 is SQIVND in the germline V gene (reference sequence). V was trimmed by 5 bases and J by 1 base, leaving 12 bases between them. The CDR3 consists of 14 residues.

The rearrangement joins TRBV6-1 to TRBJ2-4; 11 positions agree with TRBD2. J lost 7 bases, V lost 3 bases, and 8 bases had no gene match. Germline V lookup: CDR1 MNHNS, CDR2 SASEGT. This CDR3 contains 16 residues. The CDR3 reads CASSDLLAGDGNIQYF. For the CDR3, the DNA is TGTGCCAGCAGTGACTTACTAGCGGGAGACGGGAACATTCAGTACTTC.

This chain connects TRBV4-3 to TRBJ1-1, with D possibly TRBD1 on 6 matching bases. Deletions cut 1 base from V and 6 bases from J, with 15 bases between. Germline CDR1 and CDR2: LGHNA and YSLEER. This CDR3 has 15 residues. CDR3 in amino acids: CASSQVDQGIPEAFF. The CDR3 bases are TGCGCCAGCAGCCAAGTGGATCAGGGGATCCCTGAAGCTTTCTTT.